These 2 T cell receptor beta chains were all obtained from the same sample, sequenced in a study of long-term antiretroviral therapy in people with HIV. Samples were assayed with immunoSEQ v3.0 at survey level. Assay used: immunoSEQ multiplex PCR; TCRdb lists only in-frame clones, some missing. The table includes more than 35,000 clones, 94% detected once. Source: unsorted PBMCs, taken 4.1 years after starting antiretroviral therapy. Every receptor here comes from a woman in her fifties or sixties with HIV.

The J gene is TRBJ1-4, the V gene TRBV30; a weak D match, TRBD1 (5 bases). V was cut by 8 bases and J by 0 bases, with 10 bases left in between. The CDR3 consists of 13 residues. The germline V gene encodes CDR1 GTSNPN and CDR2 SVGIG (reference sequence). Written as DNA, the CDR3 is TGTGCCGGGACCGAAGCAACTAATGAAAAACTGTTTTTT. It specifies CAGTEATNEKLFF. The whole variable domain, remainder taken from reference TRBV30 and TRBJ1-4, is SQTIHQWPATLVQPVGSPLSLECTVEGTSNPNLYWYRQAAGRGLQLLFYSVGIGQISSEVPQNLSASRPQDRQFILSSKKLLLSDSGFYLCAGTEATNEKLFFGSGTQLSVL.

The rearrangement joins TRBV7-2 to TRBJ1-6; D is ambiguous. V was trimmed by 5 bases and J by 9 bases, leaving 8 bases between them. This CDR3 is built from 12 residues. Per the germline V gene, CDR1 is SGHTA and CDR2 is FQGNSA. Here the CDR3 DNA reads TGTGCCAGCAGCGGCCAGATTTCACCCCTCCACTTT. As protein: CASSGQISPLHF.